One TCR beta chain is described in this entry. Its antigen is still unknown. The data are from a study of cytomegalovirus exposure and HLA in healthy donors. Findings of the study overall: Available immune exposure information was restricted to CMV serostatus only.

Deletions cut 0 bases from V and 7 bases from J, with 10 bases between. The germline CDR1 and CDR2 sequences are SGHRS and YFSETQ. The CDR3 sequence is 14 residues long. The PCR used 60 Vbeta and 13 Jbeta primers. Profiling relied on immunoSEQ multiplex PCR, and the TCRdb table lists in-frame clones only, not all of them. The sample yields about 160,000 clones, about 85% seen once. Sequenced: PBMCs. The sequence came from a boy between 2 and 10 years old in good health and CMV-seronegative. The chain is built from TRBV5-1 and TRBJ2-2, with D uncertain. CDR3 region: CASSLGSAGGELFF. For the CDR3, the DNA is TGCGCCAGCAGCTTGGGGTCCGCCGGCGGGGAGCTGTTTTTT.